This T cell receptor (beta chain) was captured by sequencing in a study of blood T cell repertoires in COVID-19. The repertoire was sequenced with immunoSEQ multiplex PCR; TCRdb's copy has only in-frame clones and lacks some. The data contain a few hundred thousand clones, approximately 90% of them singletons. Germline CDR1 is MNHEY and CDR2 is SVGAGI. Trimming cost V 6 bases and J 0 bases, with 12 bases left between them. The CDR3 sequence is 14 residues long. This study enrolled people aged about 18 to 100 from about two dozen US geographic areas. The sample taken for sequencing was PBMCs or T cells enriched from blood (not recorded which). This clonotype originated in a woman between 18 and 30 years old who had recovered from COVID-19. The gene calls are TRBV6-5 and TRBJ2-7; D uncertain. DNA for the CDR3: TGTGCCAGCAGCAGACATCGATCCTCCTACGAGCAGTACTTC. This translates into CASSRHRSSYEQYF.